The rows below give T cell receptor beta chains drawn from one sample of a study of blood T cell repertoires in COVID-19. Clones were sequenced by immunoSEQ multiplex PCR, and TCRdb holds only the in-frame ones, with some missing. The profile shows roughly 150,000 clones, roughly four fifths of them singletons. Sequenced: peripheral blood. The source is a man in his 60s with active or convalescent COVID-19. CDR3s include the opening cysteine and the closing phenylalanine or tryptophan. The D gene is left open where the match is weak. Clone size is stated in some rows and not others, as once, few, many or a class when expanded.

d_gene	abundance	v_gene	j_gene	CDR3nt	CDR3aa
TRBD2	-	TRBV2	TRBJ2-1	TGTGCCAGCAAAAAAGCGGGACTCGTCTACAATGAGCAGTTCTTC	CASKKAGLVYNEQFF
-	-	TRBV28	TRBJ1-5	TGTGCCAGCAGTCAAACGCAGACAGGTCGGCAGCCCCAGCATTTT	CASSQTQTGRQPQHF
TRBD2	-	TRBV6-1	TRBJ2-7	TGTGCCAGCAGTGAATCTCTCCTAGCGGGGTCTTACGAGCAGTACTTC	CASSESLLAGSYEQYF
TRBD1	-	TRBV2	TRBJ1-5	TGTGCCAGCAGCAAGGGGGCCATTCAGCCCCAGCATTTT	CASSKGAIQPQHF
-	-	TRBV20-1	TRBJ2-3	TGCAGTGCTAGAAGTCTAGTGGTTAAGTATTTT	CSARSLVVKYF
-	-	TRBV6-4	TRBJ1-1	TGTGCCAGCAGTGACTGGCCCACAGTTGGCTACACTGAAGCTTTCTTT	CASSDWPTVGYTEAFF
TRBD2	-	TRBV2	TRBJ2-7	TGTGCCAGCTGCGTGGCTAGCGGGAGCTCCTACGAGCAGTACTTC	CASCVASGSSYEQYF
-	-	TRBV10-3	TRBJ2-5	TGTGCCATCAGTGATCTTAAATCCCAAGAGACCCAGTACTTC	CAISDLKSQETQYF
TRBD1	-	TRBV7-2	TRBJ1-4	TGTGCCAGCAGCTACAGGGGGAAGGTGGAAAAACTGTTTTTT	CASSYRGKVEKLFF
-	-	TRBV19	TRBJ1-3	TGTGCCAGTAGTACAGGGTTCGCTGGAAACACCATATATTTT	CASSTGFAGNTIYF
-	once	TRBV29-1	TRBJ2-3	TGCAGCGTTGCTTTACAGGGCCTCATCACAGATACGCAGTATTTT	CSVALQGLITDTQYF
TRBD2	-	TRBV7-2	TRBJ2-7	TGTGCCAGCAGCTTCGGGACTAGCATCTACGAGCAGTACTTC	CASSFGTSIYEQYF
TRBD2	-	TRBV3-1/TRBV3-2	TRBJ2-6	TGTGCCAGCAGCCAAGCAGACCTTATTGCTAGCGGCAGAGTCTCTGGGGCCAACGTCCTGACTTTC	CASSQADLIASGRVSGANVLTF
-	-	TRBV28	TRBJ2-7	TGTGCCAGCAATTCCGGGGCCTACGAGCAGTACTTC	CASNSGAYEQYF
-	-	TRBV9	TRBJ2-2	TGTGCCAGCAGCGTACCCCTGCTCGGGGCCGGGGAGCTGTTTTTT	CASSVPLLGAGELFF
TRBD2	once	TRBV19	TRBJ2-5	TGTGCCAGTACCCCTAGCGGAGCCCAAGAGACCCAGTACTTC	CASTPSGAQETQYF
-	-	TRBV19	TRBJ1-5	TGTGCCAGTAGTACCGGACAGCCTTATAGCAATCAGCCCCAGCATTTT	CASSTGQPYSNQPQHF
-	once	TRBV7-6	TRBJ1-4	TGTGCCAGCAGCTTAGGATCAGGATGGGCTAATGAAAAACTGTTTTTT	CASSLGSGWANEKLFF
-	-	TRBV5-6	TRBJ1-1	TGTGCCAGCAGCCCAGACAGTCACACTGAAGCTTTCTTT	CASSPDSHTEAFF
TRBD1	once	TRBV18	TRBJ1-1	TGTGCCAGCTCACCGGGACAGGGCCTACGAGAAGCTTTCTTT	CASSPGQGLREAFF
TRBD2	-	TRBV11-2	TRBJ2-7	TGTGCCAGCAGCTTGGCCGGGGCCGGGAGGGGCGAGCAGTACTTC	CASSLAGAGRGEQYF
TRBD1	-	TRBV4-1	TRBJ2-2	TGCGCCAGCAGCCGCACCGGGACAGGGGGCACCGGGGAGCTGTTTTTT	CASSRTGTGGTGELFF
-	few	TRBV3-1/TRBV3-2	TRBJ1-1	TGTGCCAGCAGCCAAGAGCGATTCTCCGAAGCTTTCTTT	CASSQERFSEAFF
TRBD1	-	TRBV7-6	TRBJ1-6	TGTGCCAGCAGCATTGGGACAGGTCGGAATTCACCCCTCCACTTT	CASSIGTGRNSPLHF
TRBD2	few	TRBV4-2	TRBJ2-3	TGTGCCAGCAGCCAAGAGCTAGCGGGAGGGCGAGGGGCCACAGATACGCAGTATTTT	CASSQELAGGRGATDTQYF
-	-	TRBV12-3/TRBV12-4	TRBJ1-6	TGTGCCAGCAGTCAGACAGAAAATTCACCCCTCCACTTT	CASSQTENSPLHF
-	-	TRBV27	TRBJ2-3	TGTGCCAGCAGCGGAGATTTACCAGATACGCAGTATTTT	CASSGDLPDTQYF
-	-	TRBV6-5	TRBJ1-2	TGTGCCAGCAGTTTTAGGAGTAGACAGTCGGATTATGGCTACACCTTC	CASSFRSRQSDYGYTF
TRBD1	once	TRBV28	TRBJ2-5	TGTGCCAGCAGTAGAGACTTCGGCAGGGGGCAGGAGACCCAGTACTTC	CASSRDFGRGQETQYF
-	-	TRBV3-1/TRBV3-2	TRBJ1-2	TGTGCCAGCAGCAGTATACAGGGATATGGCTACACCTTC	CASSSIQGYGYTF
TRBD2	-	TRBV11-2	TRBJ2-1	TGTGCCAGCAGCTTAATGATGACTAGCGGGGGGGCCAGTGAGCAGTTCTTC	CASSLMMTSGGASEQFF
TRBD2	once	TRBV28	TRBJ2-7	TGTGCCAGCATAGCGGGAGTCACCTACGAGCAGTACTTC	CASIAGVTYEQYF
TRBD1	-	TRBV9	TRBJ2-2	TGTGCCAGCAGCACCCCGGGACAGGGCTGGCCCGGGGAGCTGTTTTTT	CASSTPGQGWPGELFF
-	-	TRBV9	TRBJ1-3	TGTGCCAGCAGCGCCCCAACAGGCTCTGGAAACACCATATATTTT	CASSAPTGSGNTIYF
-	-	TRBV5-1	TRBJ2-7	TGCGCCAGCCGCAGGGGCGGCAGCTCCTACGAGCAGTACTTC	CASRRGGSSYEQYF
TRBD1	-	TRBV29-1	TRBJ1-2	TGCAGCGTTGGGGCGGGACAGACCTCCTATGGCTACACCTTC	CSVGAGQTSYGYTF
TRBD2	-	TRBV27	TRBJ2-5	TGTGCCAGCAAGGCTAGCGGGAGTGAGACCCAGTACTTC	CASKASGSETQYF
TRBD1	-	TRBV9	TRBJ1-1	TGTGCCAGCAGCCCGGTTTCCAGGGGGAGAACTGAAGCTTTCTTT	CASSPVSRGRTEAFF
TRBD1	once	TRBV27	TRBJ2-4	TGTGCCAGCAGCCGACAGGGAAAAAACATTCAGTACTTC	CASSRQGKNIQYF
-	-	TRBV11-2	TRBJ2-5	TGTGCCAGCAGCGCTCAGGGTGGCGAGGTCCAGGGGTACTTC	CASSAQGGEVQGYF
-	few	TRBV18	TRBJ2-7	TGTGCCAGCTCACCTACAGGGTTACCCCTCGAGCAGTACTTC	CASSPTGLPLEQYF
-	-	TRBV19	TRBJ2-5	TGTGCCAGTAGACGGTCTGGGCAGGGAGAGACCCAGTACTTC	CASRRSGQGETQYF
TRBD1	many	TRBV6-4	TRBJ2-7	TGTGCCAGCAGTGACTCAGGACAGGCGACCTACGAGCAGTACTTC	CASSDSGQATYEQYF
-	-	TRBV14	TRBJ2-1	TGTGCCAGCAGCCAAGATTTAACTGCCTATGAGCAGTTCTTC	CASSQDLTAYEQFF
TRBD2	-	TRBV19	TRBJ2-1	TGTGCCAGTAGTTTCGCCGGGACTAGCGGATACAATGAGCAGTTCTTC	CASSFAGTSGYNEQFF
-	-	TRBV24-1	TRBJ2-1	TGTGCCACAGGCGGCACGGTGGACAATGAGCAGTTCTTC	CATGGTVDNEQFF